This T cell receptor (beta chain) was retrieved from a study of shared clonotypes between healthy human individuals. General study findings and limits: Donor scarcity curtailed the genetic and exposure-history diversity represented herein.

Germline CDR1 and CDR2: SGDLS and YYNGEE. V lost 0 bases, J lost 5 bases, and 5 bases lay in between. The length of the CDR3 is 12 residues. With regard to this clone: Its antigen is unidentified.

The run depth of the assay was deep. The method was immunoSEQ multiplex PCR; TCRdb's version includes in-frame clones alone and lacks a portion of them. The sample yields around 430,000 clones, roughly 80% seen once. Material for sequencing was PBMCs. The TCR was taken from a woman aged 40 to 49 in good health. Some clones in this sample may be carry-over from other donors' samples. V and J are TRBV9 and TRBJ1-2; TRBD1 is a possible D gene (5 bases). The CDR3 coding sequence is TGTGCCAGCAGCGTAGAGGGGTATGGCTACACCTTC. Its protein is CASSVEGYGYTF. Full variable domain (outside the CDR3, taken from reference TRBV9 and TRBJ1-2): DSGVTQTPKHLITATGQRVTLRCSPRSGDLSVYWYQQSLDQGLQFLIQYYNGEERAKGNILERFSAQQFPDLHSELNLSSLELGDSALYFCASSVEGYGYTFGSGTRLTVV.